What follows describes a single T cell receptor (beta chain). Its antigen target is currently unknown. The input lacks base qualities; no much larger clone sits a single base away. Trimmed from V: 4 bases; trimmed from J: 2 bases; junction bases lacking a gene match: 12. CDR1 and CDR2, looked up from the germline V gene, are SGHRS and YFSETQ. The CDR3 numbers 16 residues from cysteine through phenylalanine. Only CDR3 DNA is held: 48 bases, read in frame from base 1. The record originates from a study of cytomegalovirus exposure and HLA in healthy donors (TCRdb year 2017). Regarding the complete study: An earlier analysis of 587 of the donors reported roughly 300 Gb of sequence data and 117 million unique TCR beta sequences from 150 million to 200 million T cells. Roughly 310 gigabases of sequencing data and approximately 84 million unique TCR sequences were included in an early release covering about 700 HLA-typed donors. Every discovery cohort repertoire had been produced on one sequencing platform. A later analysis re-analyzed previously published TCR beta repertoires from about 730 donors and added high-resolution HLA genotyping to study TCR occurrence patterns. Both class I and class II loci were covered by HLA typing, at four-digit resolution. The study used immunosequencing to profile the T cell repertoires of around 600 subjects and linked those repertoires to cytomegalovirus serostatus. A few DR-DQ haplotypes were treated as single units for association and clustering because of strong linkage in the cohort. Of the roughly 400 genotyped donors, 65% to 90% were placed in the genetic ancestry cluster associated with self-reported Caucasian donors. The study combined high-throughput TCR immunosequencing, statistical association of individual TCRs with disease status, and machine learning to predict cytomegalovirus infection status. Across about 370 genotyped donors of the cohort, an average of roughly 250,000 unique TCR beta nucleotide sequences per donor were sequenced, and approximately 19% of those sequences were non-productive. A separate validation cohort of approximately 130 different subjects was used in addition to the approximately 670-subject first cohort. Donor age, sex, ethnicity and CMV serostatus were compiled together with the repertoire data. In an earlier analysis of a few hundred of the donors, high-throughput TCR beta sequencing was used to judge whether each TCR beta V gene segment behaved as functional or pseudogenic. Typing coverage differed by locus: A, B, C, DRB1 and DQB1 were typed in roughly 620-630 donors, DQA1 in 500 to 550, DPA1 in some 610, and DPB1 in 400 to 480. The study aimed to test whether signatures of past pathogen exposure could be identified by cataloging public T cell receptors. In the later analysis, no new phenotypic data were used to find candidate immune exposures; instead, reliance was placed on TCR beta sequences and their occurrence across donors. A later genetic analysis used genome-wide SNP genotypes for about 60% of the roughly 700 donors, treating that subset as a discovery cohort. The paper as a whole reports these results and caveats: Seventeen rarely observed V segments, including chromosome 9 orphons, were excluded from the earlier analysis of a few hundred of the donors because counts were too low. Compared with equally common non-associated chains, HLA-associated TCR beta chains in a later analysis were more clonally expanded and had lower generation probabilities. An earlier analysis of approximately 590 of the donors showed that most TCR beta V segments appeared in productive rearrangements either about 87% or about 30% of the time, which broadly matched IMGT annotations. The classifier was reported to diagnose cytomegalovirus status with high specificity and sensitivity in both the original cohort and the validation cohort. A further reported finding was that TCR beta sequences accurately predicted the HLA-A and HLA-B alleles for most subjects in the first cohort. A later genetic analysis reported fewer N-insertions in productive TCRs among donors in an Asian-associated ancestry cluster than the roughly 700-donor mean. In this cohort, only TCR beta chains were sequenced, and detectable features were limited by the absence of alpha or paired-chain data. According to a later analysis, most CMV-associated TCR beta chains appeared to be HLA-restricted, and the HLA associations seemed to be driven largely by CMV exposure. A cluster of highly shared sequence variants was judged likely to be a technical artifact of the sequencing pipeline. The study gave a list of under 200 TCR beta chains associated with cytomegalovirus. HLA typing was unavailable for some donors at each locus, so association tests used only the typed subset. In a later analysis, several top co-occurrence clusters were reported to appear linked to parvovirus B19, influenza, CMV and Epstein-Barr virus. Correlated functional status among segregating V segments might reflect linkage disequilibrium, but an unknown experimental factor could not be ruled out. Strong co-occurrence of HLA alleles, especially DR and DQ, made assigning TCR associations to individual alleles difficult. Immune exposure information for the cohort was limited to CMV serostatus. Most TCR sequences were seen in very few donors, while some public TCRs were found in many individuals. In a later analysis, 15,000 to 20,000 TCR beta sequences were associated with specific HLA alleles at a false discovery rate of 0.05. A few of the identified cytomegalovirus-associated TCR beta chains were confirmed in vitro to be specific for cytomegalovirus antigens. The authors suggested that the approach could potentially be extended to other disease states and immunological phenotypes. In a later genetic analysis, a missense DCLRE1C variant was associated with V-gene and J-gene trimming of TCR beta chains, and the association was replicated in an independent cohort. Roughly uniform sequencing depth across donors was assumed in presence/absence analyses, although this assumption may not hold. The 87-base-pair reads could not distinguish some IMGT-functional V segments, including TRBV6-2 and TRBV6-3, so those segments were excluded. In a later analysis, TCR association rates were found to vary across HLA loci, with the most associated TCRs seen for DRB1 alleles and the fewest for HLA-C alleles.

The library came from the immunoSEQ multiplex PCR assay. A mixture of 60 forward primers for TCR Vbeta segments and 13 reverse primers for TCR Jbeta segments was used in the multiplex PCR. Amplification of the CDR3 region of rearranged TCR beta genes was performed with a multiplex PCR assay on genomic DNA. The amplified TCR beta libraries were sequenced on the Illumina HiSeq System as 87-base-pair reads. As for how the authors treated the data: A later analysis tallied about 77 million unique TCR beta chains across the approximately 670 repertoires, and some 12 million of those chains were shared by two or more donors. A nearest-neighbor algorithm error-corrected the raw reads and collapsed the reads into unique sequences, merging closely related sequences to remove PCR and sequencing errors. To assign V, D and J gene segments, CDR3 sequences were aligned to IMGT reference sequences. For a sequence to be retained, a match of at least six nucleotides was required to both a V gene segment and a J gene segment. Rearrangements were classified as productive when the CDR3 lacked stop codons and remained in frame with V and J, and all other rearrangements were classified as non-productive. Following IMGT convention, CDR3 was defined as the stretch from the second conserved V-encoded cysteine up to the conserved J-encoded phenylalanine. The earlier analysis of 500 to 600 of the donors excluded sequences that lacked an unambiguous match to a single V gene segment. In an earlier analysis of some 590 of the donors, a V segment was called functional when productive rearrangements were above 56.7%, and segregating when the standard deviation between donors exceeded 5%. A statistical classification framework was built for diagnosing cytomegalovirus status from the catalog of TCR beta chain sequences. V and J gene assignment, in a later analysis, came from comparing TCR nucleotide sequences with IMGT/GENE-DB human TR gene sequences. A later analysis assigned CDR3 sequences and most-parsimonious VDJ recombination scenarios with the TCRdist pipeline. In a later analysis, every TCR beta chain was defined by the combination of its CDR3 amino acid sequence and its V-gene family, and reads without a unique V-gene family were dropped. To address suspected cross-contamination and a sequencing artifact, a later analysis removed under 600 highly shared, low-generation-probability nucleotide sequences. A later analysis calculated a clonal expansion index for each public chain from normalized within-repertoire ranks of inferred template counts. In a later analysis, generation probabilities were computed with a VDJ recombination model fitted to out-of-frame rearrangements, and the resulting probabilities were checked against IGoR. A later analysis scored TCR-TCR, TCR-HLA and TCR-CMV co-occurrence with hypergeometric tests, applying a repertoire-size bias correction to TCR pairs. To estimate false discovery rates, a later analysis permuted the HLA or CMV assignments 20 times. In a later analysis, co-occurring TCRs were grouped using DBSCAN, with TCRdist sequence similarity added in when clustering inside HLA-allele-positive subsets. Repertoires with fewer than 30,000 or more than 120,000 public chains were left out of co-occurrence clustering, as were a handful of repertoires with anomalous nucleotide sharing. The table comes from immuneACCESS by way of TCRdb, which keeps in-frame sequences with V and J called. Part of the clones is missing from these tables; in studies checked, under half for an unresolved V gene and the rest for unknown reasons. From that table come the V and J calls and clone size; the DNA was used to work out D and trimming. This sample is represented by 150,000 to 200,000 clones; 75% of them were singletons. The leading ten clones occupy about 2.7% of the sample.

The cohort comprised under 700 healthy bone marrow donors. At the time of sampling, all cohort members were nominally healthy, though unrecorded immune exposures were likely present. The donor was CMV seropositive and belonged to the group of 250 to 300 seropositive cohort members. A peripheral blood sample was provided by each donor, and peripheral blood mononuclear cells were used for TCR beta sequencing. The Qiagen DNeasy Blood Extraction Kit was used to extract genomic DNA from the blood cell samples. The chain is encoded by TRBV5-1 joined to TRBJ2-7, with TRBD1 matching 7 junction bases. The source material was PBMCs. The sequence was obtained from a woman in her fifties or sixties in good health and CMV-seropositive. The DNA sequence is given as TGCGCCAGCAGCCGCTCCATACAGGGGTACACCTACGAGCAGTACTTC. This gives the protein CASSRSIQGYTYEQYF.